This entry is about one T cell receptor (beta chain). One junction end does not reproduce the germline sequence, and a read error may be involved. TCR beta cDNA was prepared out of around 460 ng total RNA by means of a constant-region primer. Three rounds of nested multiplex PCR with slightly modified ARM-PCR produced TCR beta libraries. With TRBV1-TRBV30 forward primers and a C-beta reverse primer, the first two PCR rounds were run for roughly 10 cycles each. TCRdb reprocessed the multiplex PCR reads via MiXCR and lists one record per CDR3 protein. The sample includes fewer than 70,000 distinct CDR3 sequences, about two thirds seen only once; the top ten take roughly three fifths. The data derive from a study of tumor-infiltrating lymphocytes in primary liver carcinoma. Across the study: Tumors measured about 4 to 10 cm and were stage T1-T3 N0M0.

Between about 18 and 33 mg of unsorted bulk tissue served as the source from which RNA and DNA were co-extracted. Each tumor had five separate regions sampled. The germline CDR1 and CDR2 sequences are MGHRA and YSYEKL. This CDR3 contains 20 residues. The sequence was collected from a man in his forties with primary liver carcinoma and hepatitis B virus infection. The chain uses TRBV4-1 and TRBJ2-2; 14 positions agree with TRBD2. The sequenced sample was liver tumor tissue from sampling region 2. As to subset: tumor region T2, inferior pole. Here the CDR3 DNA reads TGCGCCAACAGCCAAGCGATGGGACTAGCGGGAGTAATTGATGCCGGGGAGCTGTTTTTT. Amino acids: CANSQAMGLAGVIDAGELFF.